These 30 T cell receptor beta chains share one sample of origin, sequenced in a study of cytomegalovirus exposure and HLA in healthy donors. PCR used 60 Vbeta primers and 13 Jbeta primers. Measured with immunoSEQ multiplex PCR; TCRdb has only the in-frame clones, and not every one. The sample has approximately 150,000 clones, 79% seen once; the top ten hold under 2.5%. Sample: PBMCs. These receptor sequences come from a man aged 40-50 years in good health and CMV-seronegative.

Here the CDR3 DNA reads TGTGCCAGTACCTTACTAGCGGGAGGATTACACGGGGAGCTGTTTTTT. This encodes CASTLLAGGLHGELFF. This sequence joins TRBV19 and TRBJ2-2, with 12 bases fitting TRBD2. Trimming cost V 7 bases and J 7 bases; bases outside gene matches: 10. This CDR3 contains 16 residues. Germline loops: CDR1 LNHDA, CDR2 SQIVND (reference sequence).

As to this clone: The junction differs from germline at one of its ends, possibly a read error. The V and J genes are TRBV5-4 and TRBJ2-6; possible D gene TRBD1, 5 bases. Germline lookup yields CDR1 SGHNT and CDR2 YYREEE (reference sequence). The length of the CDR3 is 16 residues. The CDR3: CASSRGRDSGANGLTF. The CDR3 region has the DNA TGTGCCAGCAGCCGAGGACGAGACTCTGGGGCCAACGGCCTGACTTTC.

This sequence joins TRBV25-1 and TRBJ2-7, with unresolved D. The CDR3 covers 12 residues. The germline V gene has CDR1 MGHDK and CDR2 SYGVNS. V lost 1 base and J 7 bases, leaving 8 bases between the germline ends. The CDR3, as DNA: TGTGCCAGCAGTGAATCCCTCTCGGAGCAGTACTTC. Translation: CASSESLSEQYF.

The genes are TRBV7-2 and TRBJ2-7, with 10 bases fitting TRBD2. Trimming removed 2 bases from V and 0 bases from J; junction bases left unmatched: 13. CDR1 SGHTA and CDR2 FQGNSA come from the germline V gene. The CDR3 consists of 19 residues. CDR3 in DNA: TGTGCCAGCAGCTTATTTGGCCGGCTAGCGGGAGTCAACTCCTACGAGCAGTACTTC. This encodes CASSLFGRLAGVNSYEQYF.

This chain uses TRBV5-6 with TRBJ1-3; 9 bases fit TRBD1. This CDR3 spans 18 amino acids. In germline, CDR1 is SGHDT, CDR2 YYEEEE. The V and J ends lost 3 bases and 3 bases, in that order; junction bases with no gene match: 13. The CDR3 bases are TGTGCCAGCAGCTCAACGGTACTACAGGGGGCGGGTGGAAACACCATATATTTT. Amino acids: CASSSTVLQGAGGNTIYF.

The CDR3 is CASSLGADQPQHF. The DNA for the CDR3 is TGTGCCAGCAGCTTAGGGGCAGATCAGCCCCAGCATTTT. The chain carries TRBV11-2 and TRBJ1-5; D gene uncertain. Germline lookup yields CDR1 SGHAT and CDR2 FQNNGV. The V end lost 1 base, the J end lost 5 bases, and 6 bases lay between the germline ends. The CDR3 is made up of 13 amino acids.

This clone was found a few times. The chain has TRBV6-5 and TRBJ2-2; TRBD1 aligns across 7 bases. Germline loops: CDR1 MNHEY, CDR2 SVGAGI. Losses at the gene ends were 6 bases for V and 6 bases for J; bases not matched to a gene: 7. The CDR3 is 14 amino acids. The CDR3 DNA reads TGTGCCAGCAGAAGCACACAGGGGTCCGGGGAGCTGTTTTTT. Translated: CASRSTQGSGELFF.

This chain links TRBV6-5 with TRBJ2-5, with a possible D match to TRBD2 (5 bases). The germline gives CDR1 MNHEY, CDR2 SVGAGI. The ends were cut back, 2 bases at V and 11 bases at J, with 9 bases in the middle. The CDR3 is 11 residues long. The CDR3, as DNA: TGTGCCAGCAGTTACGGTGGGGAGCAGTACTTC. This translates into CASSYGGEQYF.

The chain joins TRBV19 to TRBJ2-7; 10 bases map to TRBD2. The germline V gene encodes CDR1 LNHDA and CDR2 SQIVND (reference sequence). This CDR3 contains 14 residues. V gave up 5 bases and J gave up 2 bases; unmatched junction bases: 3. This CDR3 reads CASSDLAGAYEQYF. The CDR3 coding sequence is TGTGCCAGTAGTGATCTAGCGGGAGCCTACGAGCAGTACTTC.

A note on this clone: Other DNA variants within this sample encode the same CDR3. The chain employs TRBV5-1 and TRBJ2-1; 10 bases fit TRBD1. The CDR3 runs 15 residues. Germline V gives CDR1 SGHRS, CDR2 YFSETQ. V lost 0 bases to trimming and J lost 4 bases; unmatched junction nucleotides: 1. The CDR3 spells CASSLEGQGYNEQFF. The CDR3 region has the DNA TGCGCCAGCAGCTTGGAGGGACAGGGGTACAATGAGCAGTTCTTC.

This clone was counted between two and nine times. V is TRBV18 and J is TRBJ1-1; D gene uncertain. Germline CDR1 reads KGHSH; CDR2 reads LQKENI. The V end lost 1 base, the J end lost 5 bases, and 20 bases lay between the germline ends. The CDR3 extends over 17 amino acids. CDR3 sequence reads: CASSPHRAGGLGTEAFF. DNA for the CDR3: TGTGCCAGCTCACCACATCGGGCGGGCGGACTGGGGACTGAAGCTTTCTTT.

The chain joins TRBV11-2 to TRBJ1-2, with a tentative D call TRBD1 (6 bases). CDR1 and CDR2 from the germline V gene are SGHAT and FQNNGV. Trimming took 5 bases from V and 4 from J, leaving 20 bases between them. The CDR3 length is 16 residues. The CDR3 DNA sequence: TGTGCCAGCAGCGGATTGGGACAAGTAAGGGGCTATGGCTACACCTTC. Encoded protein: CASSGLGQVRGYGYTF.

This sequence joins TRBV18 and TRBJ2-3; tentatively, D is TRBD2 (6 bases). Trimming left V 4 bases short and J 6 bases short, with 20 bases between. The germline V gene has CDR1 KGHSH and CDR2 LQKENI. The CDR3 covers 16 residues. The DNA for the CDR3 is TGTGCCAGCTCACTGGATCTAGCGAGATTAGGGGATACGCAGTATTTT. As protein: CASSLDLARLGDTQYF.

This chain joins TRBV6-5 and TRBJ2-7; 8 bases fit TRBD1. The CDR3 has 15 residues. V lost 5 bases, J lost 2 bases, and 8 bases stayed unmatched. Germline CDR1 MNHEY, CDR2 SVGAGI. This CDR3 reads CASSKYGTGAYEQYF. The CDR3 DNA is TGTGCCAGCAGTAAATACGGGACAGGAGCCTACGAGCAGTACTTC.

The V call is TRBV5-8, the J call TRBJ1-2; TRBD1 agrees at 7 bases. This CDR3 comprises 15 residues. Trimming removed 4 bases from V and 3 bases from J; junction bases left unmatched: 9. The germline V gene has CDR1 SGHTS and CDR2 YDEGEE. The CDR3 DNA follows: TGTGCCAGCAGCGTGGCGACAGGGCCCTACTATGGCTACACCTTC. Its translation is CASSVATGPYYGYTF.

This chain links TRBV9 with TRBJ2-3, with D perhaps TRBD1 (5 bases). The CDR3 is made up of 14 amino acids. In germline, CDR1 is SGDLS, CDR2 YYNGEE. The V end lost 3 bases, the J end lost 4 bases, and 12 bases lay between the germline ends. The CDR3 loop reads CASSDQGVADTQYF. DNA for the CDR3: TGTGCCAGCAGCGATCAAGGGGTCGCAGATACGCAGTATTTT.

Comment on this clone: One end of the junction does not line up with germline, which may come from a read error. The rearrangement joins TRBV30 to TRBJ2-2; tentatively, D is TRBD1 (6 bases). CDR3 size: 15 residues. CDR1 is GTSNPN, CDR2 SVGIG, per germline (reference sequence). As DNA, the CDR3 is TGTGCCTGGAGCACCCAGGGGATGGGCACCGGGGAGCCGTTTTTT. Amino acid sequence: CAWSTQGMGTGEPFF.

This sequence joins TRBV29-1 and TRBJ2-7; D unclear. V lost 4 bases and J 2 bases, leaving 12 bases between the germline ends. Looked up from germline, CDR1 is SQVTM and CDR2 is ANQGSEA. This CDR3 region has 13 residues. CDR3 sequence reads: CSVVLAATYEQYF. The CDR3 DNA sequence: TGCAGCGTTGTCTTGGCCGCCACCTACGAGCAGTACTTC.

This CDR3 is CATRVTGSYEQYF. The DNA for the CDR3 is TGTGCCACCAGAGTTACAGGCTCCTACGAGCAGTACTTC. The chain couples TRBV15 to TRBJ2-7; weak D call: TRBD1 (5 bases). Looked up from germline, CDR1 is LNHNV and CDR2 is YYDKDF (reference sequence). The CDR3 is 13 residues long. Trimming took off 6 bases at V and 0 bases at J, with 9 bases between the two ends.

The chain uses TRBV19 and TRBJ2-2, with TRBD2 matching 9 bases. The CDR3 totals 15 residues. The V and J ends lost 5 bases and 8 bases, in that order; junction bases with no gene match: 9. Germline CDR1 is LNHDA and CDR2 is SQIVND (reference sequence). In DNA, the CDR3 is TGTGCCAGTAGTTACCGCGGGAGGGCCGTAGGGGAGCTGTTTTTT. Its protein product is CASSYRGRAVGELFF.

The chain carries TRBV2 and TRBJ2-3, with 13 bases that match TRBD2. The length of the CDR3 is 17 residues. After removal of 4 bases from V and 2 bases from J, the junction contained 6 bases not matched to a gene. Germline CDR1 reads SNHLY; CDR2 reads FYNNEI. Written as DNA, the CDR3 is TGTGCCAGCAGTGGCGGGACTAGCGGGACCTCCACAGATACGCAGTATTTT. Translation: CASSGGTSGTSTDTQYF. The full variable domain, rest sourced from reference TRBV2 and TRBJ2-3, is EPEVTQTPSHQVTQMGQEVILRCVPISNHLYFYWYRQILGQKVEFLVSFYNNEISEKSEIFDDQFSVERPDGSNFTLKIRSTKLEDSAMYFCASSGGTSGTSTDTQYFGPGTRLTVL.

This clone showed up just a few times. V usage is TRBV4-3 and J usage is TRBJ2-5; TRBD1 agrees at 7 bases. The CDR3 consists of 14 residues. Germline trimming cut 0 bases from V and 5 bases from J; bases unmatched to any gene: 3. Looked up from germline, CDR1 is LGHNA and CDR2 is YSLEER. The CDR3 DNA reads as TGCGCCAGCAGCCAAGAAGTCAGGGGGGAGACCCAGTACTTC. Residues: CASSQEVRGETQYF.

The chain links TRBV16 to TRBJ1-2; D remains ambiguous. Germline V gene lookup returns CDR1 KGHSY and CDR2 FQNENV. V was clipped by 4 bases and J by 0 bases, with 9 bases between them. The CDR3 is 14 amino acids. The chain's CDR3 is CASSPDFANYGYTF. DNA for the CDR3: TGTGCCAGCAGCCCGGACTTCGCTAACTATGGCTACACCTTC.

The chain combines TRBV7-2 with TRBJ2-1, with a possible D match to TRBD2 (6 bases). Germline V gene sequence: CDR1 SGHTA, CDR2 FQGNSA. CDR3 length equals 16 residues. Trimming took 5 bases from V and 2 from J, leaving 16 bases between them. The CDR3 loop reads CASSLRDRLAYNEQFF. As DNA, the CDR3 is TGTGCCAGCAGCCTTAGAGACCGACTAGCCTACAATGAGCAGTTCTTC. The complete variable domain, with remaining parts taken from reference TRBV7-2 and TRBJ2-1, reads GAGVSQSPSNKVTEKGKDVELRCDPISGHTALYWYRQSLGQGLEFLIYFQGNSAPDKSGLPSDRFSAERTGGSVSTLTIQRTQQEDSAVYLCASSLRDRLAYNEQFFGPGTRLTVL.

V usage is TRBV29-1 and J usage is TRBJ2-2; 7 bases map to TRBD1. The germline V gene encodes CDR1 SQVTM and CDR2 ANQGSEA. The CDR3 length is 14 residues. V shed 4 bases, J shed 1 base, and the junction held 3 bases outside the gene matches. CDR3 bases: TGCAGCGTTGGGGGGACAGTGAACACCGGGGAGCTGTTTTTT. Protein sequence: CSVGGTVNTGELFF.

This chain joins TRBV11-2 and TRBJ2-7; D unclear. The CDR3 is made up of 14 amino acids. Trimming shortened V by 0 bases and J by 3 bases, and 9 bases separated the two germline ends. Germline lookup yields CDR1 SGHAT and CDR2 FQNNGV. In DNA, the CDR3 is TGTGCCAGCAGCTTAGAGGTCAGAAACTACGAGCAGTACTTC. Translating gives CASSLEVRNYEQYF.

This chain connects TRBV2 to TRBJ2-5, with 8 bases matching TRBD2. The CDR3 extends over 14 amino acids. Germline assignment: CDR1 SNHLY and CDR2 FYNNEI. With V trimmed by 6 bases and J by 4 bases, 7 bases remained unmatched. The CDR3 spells CASSPALAGETQYF. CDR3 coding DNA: TGTGCCAGCAGCCCGGCGCTAGCGGGAGAGACCCAGTACTTC.

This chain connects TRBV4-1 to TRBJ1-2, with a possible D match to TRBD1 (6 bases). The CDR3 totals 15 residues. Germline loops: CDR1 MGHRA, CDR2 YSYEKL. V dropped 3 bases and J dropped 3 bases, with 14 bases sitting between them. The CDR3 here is CASSQVTGNYYGYTF. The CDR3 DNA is TGCGCCAGCAGCCAGGTTACAGGGAATTACTATGGCTACACCTTC.

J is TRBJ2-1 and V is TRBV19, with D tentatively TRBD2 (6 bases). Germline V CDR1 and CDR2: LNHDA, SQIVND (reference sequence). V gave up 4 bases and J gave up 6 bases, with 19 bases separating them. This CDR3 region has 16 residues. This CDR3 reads CASSNLGLRSGNEQFF. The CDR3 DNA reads TGTGCCAGTAGTAACTTGGGACTGAGGAGTGGCAATGAGCAGTTCTTC.

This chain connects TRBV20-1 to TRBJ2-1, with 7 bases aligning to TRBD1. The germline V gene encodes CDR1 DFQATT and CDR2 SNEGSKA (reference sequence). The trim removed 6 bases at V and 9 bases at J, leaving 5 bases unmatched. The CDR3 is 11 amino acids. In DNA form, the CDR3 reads TGCAGTGCAGGACAGGTGGGTGAGCAGTTCTTC. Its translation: CSAGQVGEQFF.